This TCR beta chain was captured in a study of beta chain features in type 1 diabetes (dated by TCRdb to 2016 to 2018). Regarding the complete study: No differences in mean age, gender distribution, total cell number or subset yield were found between patients and healthy donors. A total of 85 million to 140 million sorted cells were examined across all samples, and a strong correlation was observed between cell number per subset and RNA yield. The study compared TCRB repertoires of sorted circulating CD4+ T cell subsets between recently diagnosed type 1 diabetes patients and matched healthy donors. Naive and central memory subsets were obtained from all 30 or so donors, but regulatory and stem cell-like memory subsets were isolated from only 8 patients and roughly eight healthy donors. What the authors observed across the whole study: At VDJ recombination sites, type 1 diabetes patients had fewer insertions and more deleted nucleotides, which implies abnormalities in thymic rearrangement. Naive, central memory and regulatory TCRB repertoires appeared to be more similar among patients than among healthy donors. Because the HLA sub-analyses included only small numbers of individuals, any influence of HLA type on TCRB rearrangement was left unresolved. Because cDNA was sequenced instead of genomic DNA, highly expressing activated cells could be over-represented, though the groups showed no difference in activation or CD3 levels. Shorter templates might have been favored by PCR, but patient and control samples were amplified and corrected together, so both groups would have been affected equally by any skew. A moderate but significant shortening of TCRB CDR3 length was observed in type 1 diabetes patients in all four CD4+ subsets.

Regarding this clone: Its antigen has not been determined. Per-base qualities were not stored, and no clone one base away is much larger.

Each donor gave one peripheral blood draw, roughly 110 mL on average, collected into heparinised tubes. A BD FACSAria II and a panel including CD45RO, CCR7, CD25, CD127, CD95 and CD27 were used to sort naive, central memory, regulatory and stem cell-like memory CD4+ T cells. All sorted populations exceeded 95% purity. PBMCs were separated immediately by Lymphoprep density gradient centrifugation and were stained directly, without being cultured. Samples were stained and sorted in pairs, with one healthy donor and one patient per experiment, so that batch effects were minimized. The germline V gene supplies CDR1 MDHEN and CDR2 SYDVKM. V is pruned by 6 bases and J by 6 bases, leaving 8 bases of the junction without a gene match. Including the terminal cysteine and phenylalanine, the CDR3 comprises 14 residues. Of all the DNA, just the CDR3 is kept, 42 bases in frame from base 1. All of the isolated RNA was reverse transcribed with the High Capacity cDNA Reverse Transcription Kit, so expressed TCRB transcripts were sequenced. Deep immunoSEQ sequencing was applied to naive, central memory and regulatory T cell samples, giving an average of about 3.4 million total reads per sample. Sorted cells were lysed in RLT buffer and RNA was extracted with DNase-treated RNeasy Micro or Mini kits, depending on cell number. Each cell subset was processed on its own to prevent cross-contamination, while patient and healthy donor samples were processed together. The immunoSEQ multiplex PCR was used to amplify TCRB sequences from cDNA, generating 87-bp fragments that spanned the CDR3 region. Sequencing of the amplicons was performed on the Illumina HiSeq platform. Per the authors' processing: PCR bias was corrected computationally using synthetic template baselines, and reads within Hamming distance 2 were collapsed, with unmergeable singletons discarded. Reads were aligned to IMGT to assign V, D and J genes, CDR3 length, and insertions or deletions at six rearrangement sites. Within each subset, clonotype counts were normalized to sorted cell number, after which true diversity and Gini coefficients were computed with the tcR R package. The overlap coefficient, calculated on TCRB nucleotide sequences, was used to quantify repertoire sharing. TCRdb stores this immuneACCESS table with in-frame sequences only. Part of the clones is absent; in the studies checked, under half of the shortfall reflects unresolved V genes, and no reason is known for the rest. The DNA gave D and trimming, while V, J and clone size come from that table. The sample table records 200,000 to 250,000 clones; roughly 10% of these occur just once. The ten largest clones add up to roughly 1.4% of the sample.

Material: central memory CD4+ T cells from blood. The rearrangement joined TRBV28 to TRBJ2-1; the central 7 bases match TRBD2. The receptor was derived from a man aged 18 to 30 in good health. The CDR3 sequence is CASSPGTTLNEQFF. Here is the DNA: TGTGCCAGCAGCCCCGGGACTACCCTCAATGAGCAGTTCTTC. The reference TRBV28 and TRBJ2-1 proteins fill in what lies around the CDR3, so the full variable domain reads DVKVTQSSRYLVKRTGEKVFLECVQDMDHENMFWYRQDPGLGLRLIYFSYDVKMKEKGDIPEGYSVSREKKERFSLILESASTNQTSMYLCASSPGTTLNEQFFGPGTRLTVL.